The 25 T cell receptor beta chains given below trace back to one sample, sequenced in a study of blood T cell repertoires in COVID-19. Measured with immunoSEQ multiplex PCR; TCRdb has only the in-frame clones, and not every one. The table records over 250,000 clones, roughly 84% of them present only once. Sequenced: peripheral blood. The receptors come from a human donor with COVID-19, enrolled during active disease. The donor label of this sample is uncertain.

This chain joins TRBV7-8 and TRBJ1-3; D is perhaps TRBD1 (5 bases). Trimming cost V 5 bases and J 7 bases, with 15 bases left between them. Germline V gene data show CDR1 as SGHVS and CDR2 as FQNEAQ. The CDR3 is 14 amino acids. In DNA, the CDR3 is TGTGCCAGCAGCCCCGGGACCGGGGGGAACACCATATATTTT. Translation: CASSPGTGGNTIYF.

CDR3: CASSEYGQGNYGYTF. DNA of the CDR3: TGTGCCAGCAGTGAATACGGACAGGGGAACTATGGCTACACCTTC. V and J are TRBV2 and TRBJ1-2; 9 bases fit TRBD1. The CDR3 is made up of 15 amino acids. Germline trimming cut 2 bases from V and 2 bases from J; bases unmatched to any gene: 3. Germline values: CDR1 SNHLY, CDR2 FYNNEI.

V is TRBV2 and J is TRBJ1-6; TRBD1 aligns across 8 bases. CDR1 is SNHLY and CDR2 is FYNNEI in the germline V gene. With V trimmed by 6 bases and J by 7 bases, 2 bases remained unmatched. The CDR3 spans 13 residues. CDR3 sequence (DNA): TGTGCCAGCAGGAGACAGGGGAATTCACCCCTCCACTTT. Protein sequence: CASRRQGNSPLHF.

The CDR3 loop reads CASSYRETYGYTF. CDR3 nucleotides: TGTGCCAGCAGTTACAGGGAGACCTATGGCTACACCTTC. The V and J genes are TRBV6-2 or TRBV6-3 and TRBJ1-2, with D uncertain. This CDR3 comprises 13 residues. The germline V gene encodes CDR1 MNHEY and CDR2 SVGEGT. With 2 bases removed from V and 4 bases from J, the gap between germline ends came to 8 bases.

The rearrangement uses TRBV27 and TRBJ2-2, with D maybe TRBD2 (5 bases). The germline V gene has CDR1 MNHEY and CDR2 SMNVEV (reference sequence). The V gene lost 8 bases and the J gene lost 4 bases, with 23 bases spanning the gap. The CDR3 sequence is 17 residues long. The CDR3 nucleotides are TGTGCCAGCCACCCCACCCGTAGGACTTACTCCACCGGGGAGCTGTTTTTT. It translates to CASHPTRRTYSTGELFF.

This chain links TRBV19 with TRBJ2-1; perhaps TRBD2 as D (6 bases). The CDR3 sequence is 14 residues long. Trimming took 3 bases from V and 9 from J, leaving 15 bases between them. Per germline, CDR1 LNHDA and CDR2 SQIVND (reference sequence). CDR3 residues: CASSIGTRMGEQFF. CDR3 in DNA: TGTGCCAGTAGTATTGGGACTCGGATGGGTGAGCAGTTCTTC.

This clone has only a few counts. The chain links TRBV28 to TRBJ2-3, with TRBD1 matching over 10 bases. This CDR3 contains 16 residues. Trimming at V came to 10 bases and at J to 9 bases, leaving 19 bases not matched to a gene. Looked up from germline, CDR1 is MDHEN and CDR2 is SYDVKM. CDR3 in DNA: TGTGCCACCAGCTCCTTGGGACAGGGGCTGTTGATAACGCAGTATTTT. Protein: CATSSLGQGLLITQYF.

The CDR3 region has the DNA TGCGCCAGCAGCTCGGGGACAGACTCTGGAAACACCATATATTTT. Protein: CASSSGTDSGNTIYF. The chain employs TRBV5-1 and TRBJ1-3, with 7 bases lining up with TRBD1. The CDR3 length is 15 residues. The V segment lost 3 bases and the J segment 0 bases; nucleotides outside the gene matches: 3. Germline V lookup: CDR1 SGHRS, CDR2 YFSETQ.

The chain carries TRBV28 and TRBJ1-1, with 12 nucleotides matching TRBD1. The germline CDR1 and CDR2 sequences are MDHEN and SYDVKM. J was trimmed by 6 bases and V by 10 bases; bases with no gene match: 3. CDR3 length: 12 residues. This chain's CDR3 is CATWDRGPEAFF. The CDR3 DNA follows: TGTGCCACGTGGGACAGGGGGCCTGAAGCTTTCTTT.

This chain links TRBV9 with TRBJ2-3; 7 positions match TRBD2. Germline trimming cut 0 bases from V and 4 bases from J; bases unmatched to any gene: 8. This CDR3 contains 16 residues. Germline-derived CDR1 and CDR2 are SGDLS and YYNGEE. For the CDR3, the DNA is TGTGCCAGCAGCGTAGCCCCTCCGGGGGGAGCAGATACGCAGTATTTT. Amino acid sequence: CASSVAPPGGADTQYF. The full variable domain, in which reference TRBV9 and TRBJ2-3 provide the parts outside the CDR3, is DSGVTQTPKHLITATGQRVTLRCSPRSGDLSVYWYQQSLDQGLQFLIQYYNGEERAKGNILERFSAQQFPDLHSELNLSSLELGDSALYFCASSVAPPGGADTQYFGPGTRLTVL.

This clone appeared a few times. The V and J genes are TRBV4-1 and TRBJ1-2, with 8 bases identical to TRBD1. The CDR3 is 11 residues long. Trimming removed 8 bases from V and 8 bases from J; junction bases left unmatched: 4. Germline CDR1 and CDR2: MGHRA and YSYEKL. The CDR3 DNA follows: TGCGCCAGCGGACAGGGTTTGGGCTACACCTTC. It translates to CASGQGLGYTF.

V gene TRBV7-2 combines with J gene TRBJ2-3; 7 positions match TRBD1. With V trimmed by 5 bases and J by 3 bases, 8 bases remained unmatched. Looked up from germline, CDR1 is SGHTA and CDR2 is FQGNSA. CDR3 length: 15 amino acids. The CDR3 loop is CASSQGTVWTDTQYF. The CDR3 region has the DNA TGTGCCAGCAGCCAAGGGACAGTCTGGACAGATACGCAGTATTTT.

The chain carries TRBV7-2 and TRBJ1-3, with a weak D call TRBD1 (6 bases). V lost 5 bases and J lost 2, with 13 bases in between. Germline lookup yields CDR1 SGHTA and CDR2 FQGNSA. The CDR3 totals 15 residues. The CDR3, as DNA: TGTGCCAGCAGCCAGGACAGTTTCCCTGGAAACACCATATATTTT. This sequence encodes CASSQDSFPGNTIYF.

The chain links TRBV6-5 to TRBJ2-3, with 11 bases identical to TRBD2. In germline, CDR1 is MNHEY, CDR2 SVGAGI. The CDR3 is 15 residues long. Unmatched junction bases numbered 11, after V lost 6 bases and J lost 9 bases. The CDR3 nucleotides read TGTGCCAGCAGAAGCTTTAGCGGGAGGGCAGGGACGCAGTATTTT. The encoded protein is CASRSFSGRAGTQYF.

The V gene is TRBV28, the J gene TRBJ2-7; 8 nucleotides align to TRBD1. The CDR3 extends over 15 amino acids. The trim removed 6 bases at V and 5 bases at J, leaving 12 bases unmatched. Germline V gene sequence: CDR1 MDHEN, CDR2 SYDVKM. CDR3 amino acids: CASRTVTGVSDEQYF. The CDR3 nucleotides are TGTGCCAGCAGAACTGTGACAGGGGTTAGCGACGAGCAGTACTTC.

This chain links TRBV6-5 with TRBJ2-7; TRBD1 aligns across 11 bases. The length of the CDR3 is 15 residues. V lost 4 bases, J lost 4 bases, and 6 bases stayed unmatched. Looked up from germline, CDR1 is MNHEY and CDR2 is SVGAGI. The CDR3 loop reads CASSSGTGGVYEQYF. In nucleotides, the CDR3 is TGTGCCAGCAGTTCTGGGACAGGGGGAGTGTACGAGCAGTACTTC.

This clone was picked up one time. This sequence joins TRBV6-5 and TRBJ1-6, with D maybe TRBD1 (6 bases). Germline CDR1 and CDR2: MNHEY and SVGAGI. Trimming removed 5 bases from V and 7 bases from J, with 15 bases in between. The CDR3 has 15 amino acids. CDR3 coding DNA: TGTGCCAGCAGTCTCCCACAGGGAAGAAATTCACCCCTCCACTTT. As protein: CASSLPQGRNSPLHF.

This clone was picked up a small number of times. This specimen includes other DNA sequences encoding the same CDR3. The chain couples TRBV27 to TRBJ2-7, with D uncertain. CDR1 MNHEY and CDR2 SMNVEV come from the germline V gene (reference sequence). V was pared by 3 bases and J by 0 bases, with 6 bases between. The CDR3 is 13 residues long. The CDR3 DNA reads TGTGCCAGCAGTTTCGCCAGCTCCTACGAGCAGTACTTC. Its translation is CASSFASSYEQYF.

The rearrangement uses TRBV6-5 and TRBJ1-4; D is ambiguous. CDR1 and CDR2 (germline): MNHEY, SVGAGI. V shed 7 bases and J shed 0 bases, with 12 bases lying between them. The CDR3 runs 15 residues. The CDR3 nucleotides are TGTGCCAGCACCCGAACGGGAGCAACTAATGAAAAACTGTTTTTT. Translated, it gives CASTRTGATNEKLFF.

The V and J genes are TRBV30 and TRBJ1-1, with unresolved D. The CDR3 is 12 amino acids. The V gene's germline CDR1 is GTSNPN and CDR2 SVGIG (reference sequence). V dropped 4 bases and J dropped 9 bases, with 15 bases sitting between them. The CDR3 protein is CAWTKLEEKAFF. The CDR3 DNA sequence: TGTGCCTGGACTAAACTCGAGGAAAAAGCTTTCTTT.

The chain recombines TRBV3-1 (or the pseudogene TRBV3-2) with TRBJ1-6, with D possibly being TRBD1 (6 bases). The CDR3 runs to 16 residues. Per germline, CDR1 LGHDT and CDR2 YNNKEL (reference sequence). Trimming took off 1 base at V and 6 bases at J, with 13 bases between the two ends. The CDR3 DNA is TGTGCCAGCAGCCAAGGGGGGCGAGCGACTAATTCACCCCTCCACTTT. It encodes CASSQGGRATNSPLHF.

V and J are TRBV7-9 and TRBJ2-3; 7 bases fit TRBD2. From germline, CDR1 is SEHNR and CDR2 FQNEAQ (reference sequence). The CDR3 is 16 residues long. Trimming at V came to 8 bases and at J to 4 bases, leaving 15 bases not matched to a gene. The CDR3 reads CASPRGREPGPDTQYF. The CDR3 region has the DNA TGTGCCAGCCCCCGCGGGCGGGAGCCTGGCCCAGATACGCAGTATTTT.

V is TRBV6-2 or TRBV6-3 and J is TRBJ1-1, with a possible D match to TRBD1 (6 bases). This CDR3 region has 15 residues. The germline V and J ends were trimmed by 5 bases and 1 base, with 14 bases remaining between them. Germline values: CDR1 MNHEY, CDR2 SVGEGT. For the CDR3, the DNA is TGTGCCAGCAGTCCACCACAGGGTTGGAACACTGAAGCTTTCTTT. This sequence encodes CASSPPQGWNTEAFF.

On this clone itself: Different DNA sequences within this sample yield the same CDR3. The rearrangement uses TRBV10-3 and TRBJ2-1; 9 nucleotides agree with TRBD2. Germline V gene sequence: CDR1 ENHRY, CDR2 SYGVKD. Losses at the gene ends were 6 bases for V and 0 bases for J; bases not matched to a gene: 6. CDR3 length equals 16 residues. CDR3 sequence: CAISRLAESSYNEQFF. The CDR3, as DNA: TGTGCCATCAGCAGACTAGCGGAGAGCTCCTACAATGAGCAGTTCTTC.

V usage is TRBV5-1 and J usage is TRBJ2-7; a possible D gene is TRBD2 (7 bases). The germline V and J ends were trimmed by 3 bases and 3 bases, with 19 bases remaining between them. Germline V lookup: CDR1 SGHRS, CDR2 YFSETQ. CDR3 size: 16 residues. The CDR3 DNA is TGCGCCAGCAGCTCGCGAGGACGGGGGGCCCTCTACGAGCAGTACTTC. It codes for CASSSRGRGALYEQYF.